The source of this T cell receptor (beta chain) is a study of cytomegalovirus exposure and HLA in healthy donors. The PCR was carried out with 60 Vbeta primers and 13 Jbeta primers. Per the original data handling: Around 83 million unique TCR beta chains, 9.5 million to 14 million shared, were counted in a later analysis. Profiled with immunoSEQ multiplex PCR; TCRdb holds only in-frame clones, not every one. V and J calls and clone size are as listed in that table; D and trimming were resolved from the DNA. This sample has about 200,000 clones, with 60% to 85% found just once. The CDR3 extends over 16 amino acids. The germline gives CDR1 SGHRS, CDR2 YFSETQ. After removal of 4 bases from V and 8 bases from J, the junction contained 6 bases not matched to a gene. Details on this clone: Antigen unknown.

Study results and limitations: Productive status was seen about 87% or about 30% of the time for most TCR beta V segments in an earlier analysis. Analysis was carried out at a later point, and it linked a missense DCLRE1C variant to TCR beta V- and J-gene trimming.

The clonotype originates from a woman in her forties in good health and CMV-seronegative. Sequences were obtained from PBMCs. The chain carries TRBV5-1 and TRBJ2-1; 16 positions agree with TRBD2. As DNA, the CDR3 is TGCGCCAGCAGCATCGGGACTAGCGGGAGGGCCCATGAGCAGTTCTTC. This gives the protein CASSIGTSGRAHEQFF.